The 27 T cell receptor beta chains reported below all come from one sample, sequenced in a study of regulatory T cells in long-lasting Graves disease. TCR beta libraries were built with iRepertoire HTBI primers and Arm-PCR of CDR3 regions. TCRdb re-called the multiplex PCR reads with MiXCR, one entry per CDR3 protein. This table has a few hundred thousand distinct CDR3 sequences, about 14% appearing once. Regarding time point: newly diagnosed GD, antithyroid drugs for less than 3 months. Following extraction of RNA from PBMCs, that RNA was used to make the TCR library. These same data were also listed under a study on T cells in Graves' hyperthyroidism and ophthalmopathy.

The material was peripheral blood mononuclear cells (PBMCs), obtained at new diagnosis, from a patient treated with antithyroid drugs. The receptors come from a woman aged 50 to 60 with Graves disease.

This clonotype was seen at least ten times. V gene TRBV7-6 combines with J gene TRBJ2-1, with TRBD2 identical over 13 bases. CDR3 length equals 17 residues. The V segment lost 1 base and the J segment 8 bases; nucleotides outside the gene matches: 8. From germline, CDR1 is SGHVS and CDR2 FNYEAQ. CDR3 in DNA: TGTGCCAGCAGCTTAGGGGCTGGGACTAGCGGGACGTATGAGCAGTTCTTC. Protein product: CASSLGAGTSGTYEQFF.

On this clonotype: This may be a read error, as it is one base from a much larger clone. V usage is TRBV29-1 and J usage is TRBJ2-1, with TRBD1 identical over 9 bases. The CDR3 spans 13 residues. In germline, CDR1 is SQVTM, CDR2 ANQGSEA. After removal of 7 bases from V and 10 bases from J, the junction contained 11 bases not matched to a gene. CDR3 sequence reads: CSALETGGYEQFF. The CDR3 DNA is TGCAGCGCTCTCGAAACAGGGGGCTACGAGCAGTTCTTC.

The chain recombines TRBV28 with TRBJ1-3; a possible D gene is TRBD1 (5 bases). Trimming left V 3 bases short and J 0 bases short, with 12 bases between. Germline assignment: CDR1 MDHEN and CDR2 SYDVKM. CDR3 length: 16 amino acids. The CDR3, as DNA: TGTGCCAGCAGTTTGCTCAGGGTTCACTCTGGAAACACCATATATTTT. This gives the protein CASSLLRVHSGNTIYF.

CDR3 protein: CASSGGLAADTQYF. The CDR3 bases are TGTGCCAGCAGTGGGGGACTAGCGGCAGATACGCAGTATTTT. The rearrangement links TRBV2 to TRBJ2-3, with 11 bases aligning to TRBD2. The CDR3 consists of 14 residues. CDR1 is SNHLY, CDR2 FYNNEI, per germline. The junction had 1 base not matched to a gene; V was cut back by 4 bases and J by 4 bases.

The CDR3 DNA follows: TGCGCCAGCAGCCTCAGGCGAAATGGGGGGACGGAGACCCAGTACTTC. The encoded protein is CASSLRRNGGTETQYF. The chain uses TRBV4-1 and TRBJ2-5, with D possibly TRBD2 on 6 matching bases. Deletions cut 4 bases from V and 5 bases from J, with 20 bases between. The CDR3 length is 16 residues. Germline V gene sequence: CDR1 MGHRA, CDR2 YSYEKL.

This clonotype was found a few times. This rearrangement joins TRBV12-3 or TRBV12-4 to TRBJ1-3; D remains ambiguous. The CDR3 length is 15 residues. V lost 5 bases and J 1 base, leaving 12 bases between the germline ends. CDR3 region: CASSRPRLSGNTIYF. For the CDR3, the DNA is TGTGCCAGCAGTCGCCCGCGGTTATCTGGAAACACCATATATTTT.

This clonotype was picked up many times. CDR3 DNA sequence: TGTGCCAGCAGCGGGACAGGGGGTAGCAATCAGCCCCAGCATTTT. It yields the protein CASSGTGGSNQPQHF. The chain couples TRBV2 to TRBJ1-5; the match to TRBD1 covers 11 bases. There are 15 residues in the CDR3. In germline, CDR1 is SNHLY, CDR2 FYNNEI. V trimming: 6 bases; J trimming: 0 bases; junction bases outside the gene matches: 1.

Ten or more counts support this clonotype. The chain combines TRBV5-1 with TRBJ1-2; D uncertain. The V end was cut by 0 bases, the J end by 4 bases, with 10 bases between. Per the germline V gene, CDR1 is SGHRS and CDR2 is YFSETQ. This CDR3 contains 14 residues. The CDR3 region has the DNA TGCGCCAGCAGCTTGGCTGGGGAGAGCTATGGCTACACCTTC. It encodes CASSLAGESYGYTF.

The sample holds a few counts of this clonotype. The J gene is TRBJ2-7, the V gene TRBV28, with a weak D call TRBD1 (6 bases). CDR3 size: 15 residues. Trimming removed 6 bases from V and 3 bases from J, with 18 bases in between. Germline CDR1 MDHEN, CDR2 SYDVKM. CDR3 protein: CASRVDRPFYYEQYF. CDR3 sequence (DNA): TGTGCCAGCAGAGTGGACAGACCTTTTTACTACGAGCAGTACTTC.

This clonotype was counted at least ten times. The chain recombines TRBV2 with TRBJ2-1, with D perhaps matching TRBD2 (5 bases). V was trimmed by 9 bases and J by 10 bases, leaving 13 bases between them. The V gene's germline CDR1 is SNHLY and CDR2 FYNNEI. The CDR3 totals 11 residues. The CDR3 sequence: CASKRAEEQFF. The CDR3, as DNA: TGTGCCAGTAAACGAGCGGAGGAGCAGTTCTTC.

This clonotype was found many times. The V and J genes are TRBV7-3 and TRBJ2-2, with 10 bases identical to TRBD2. After removal of 5 bases from V and 10 bases from J, the junction contained 13 bases not matched to a gene. Germline loops: CDR1 SGHTA, CDR2 FQGTGA. The CDR3 spans 16 residues. DNA for the CDR3: TGTGCCAGCAGCCCTTTCCCGGCTAGCGGGAGCGCGGAGCTGTTTTTT. Amino acid sequence: CASSPFPASGSAELFF.

This clonotype was seen at least ten times. This chain joins TRBV18 and TRBJ2-1; 12 bases map to TRBD1. The CDR3 contains 17 residues. Looked up from germline, CDR1 is KGHSH and CDR2 is LQKENI. J was trimmed by 4 bases and V by 4 bases; bases with no gene match: 8. For the CDR3, the DNA is TGTGCCAGCTCACTATCGGGACAGGGGGCGCCTTACAATGAGCAGTTCTTC. Protein sequence: CASSLSGQGAPYNEQFF.

This clonotype was observed many times. The chain has TRBV29-1 and TRBJ2-7; 12 bases are a match to TRBD1. Germline V CDR1 and CDR2: SQVTM, ANQGSEA. CDR3 length: 14 residues. The V gene end was trimmed by 6 bases and the J gene end by 5 bases; junction bases not matched to a gene: 8. As DNA, the CDR3 is TGCAGCGTCCAGGGGGGACAGGGGGCCGACGAGCAGTACTTC. It encodes CSVQGGQGADEQYF.

This clonotype was seen many times. CDR3 in DNA: TGTGCCAGCATTCTTCCGGGACTACCCTCCAATGAGCAGTTCTTC. Translation: CASILPGLPSNEQFF. This chain links TRBV28 with TRBJ2-1, with 7 bases matching TRBD2. V dropped 7 bases and J dropped 6; count of bases not matched to a gene: 12. The CDR3 runs to 15 residues. The germline CDR1 and CDR2 sequences are MDHEN and SYDVKM.

This clonotype was detected only a few times. V gene TRBV18 combines with J gene TRBJ2-3, with no clear D. Germline-derived CDR1 and CDR2 are KGHSH and LQKENI. The V and J ends lost 3 bases and 6 bases respectively, with 10 bases between them. CDR3 length equals 13 residues. The CDR3 DNA reads as TGTGCCAGCTCACCCTGGGGTAGGGATACGCAGTATTTT. This gives the protein CASSPWGRDTQYF.

This clonotype showed up just a few times. Given a much more abundant clone one base away, this may be a read error. The chain is built from TRBV5-1 and TRBJ1-1; D unclear. The CDR3 covers 14 residues. Germline V gene sequence: CDR1 SGHRS, CDR2 YFSETQ. V was pared by 2 bases and J by 2 bases, with 10 bases between. The CDR3 nucleotides are TGCGCCAGCAGCTTCCGGGAGGCAAACACTGAAGCTTTCTTT. Its translation is CASSFREANTEAFF. The whole variable domain, filled in from reference TRBV5-1 and TRBJ1-1, reads KAGVTQTPRYLIKTRGQQVTLSCSPISGHRSVSWYQQTPGQGLQFLFEYFSETQRNKGNFPGRFSGRQFSNSRSEMNVSTLELGDSALYLCASSFREANTEAFFGQGTRLTVV.

This clonotype was observed a handful of times. This chain uses TRBV6-4 with TRBJ1-1, with D unclear. Germline CDR1 is MRHNA and CDR2 is SNTAGT. The CDR3 runs 14 residues. The germline V and J ends were trimmed by 6 bases and 7 bases, with 18 bases remaining between them. CDR3 region: CASRSGNTYGEAFF. CDR3 sequence (DNA): TGTGCCAGCAGGAGCGGGAATACCTACGGTGAAGCTTTCTTT.

This clonotype was seen more than once but under ten times. The chain links TRBV27 to TRBJ1-2, with a weak D call TRBD1 (6 bases). Germline assignment: CDR1 MNHEY and CDR2 SMNVEV (reference sequence). This CDR3 has 13 residues. Trimming removed 6 bases at V and 7 bases at J, with 15 bases between. This CDR3 is CASRSTDRFGYTF. The CDR3 region has the DNA TGTGCCAGCAGAAGCACCGACAGGTTTGGCTACACCTTC.

V usage is TRBV20-1 and J usage is TRBJ1-5; 9 positions agree with TRBD1. The CDR3 is made up of 14 amino acids. Germline V lookup: CDR1 DFQATT, CDR2 SNEGSKA (reference sequence). Losses at the gene ends were 3 bases for V and 5 bases for J; bases not matched to a gene: 5. CDR3 region: CSARARTGDQPQHF. Here the CDR3 DNA reads TGCAGTGCTAGGGCGCGGACAGGGGATCAGCCCCAGCATTTT.

The sample holds a few counts of this clonotype. The V call is TRBV6-1, the J call TRBJ2-1; D not certain. This CDR3 spans 13 amino acids. In germline, CDR1 is MNHNS, CDR2 SASEGT. V lost 5 bases and J lost 5, with 10 bases in between. The CDR3 DNA follows: TGTGCCAGCAGTCAGACTGGGGACAATGAGCAGTTCTTC. This codes for CASSQTGDNEQFF.

V is TRBV20-1 and J is TRBJ1-5; tentative D call: TRBD1 (6 bases). Deletions cut 4 bases from V and 2 bases from J, with 9 bases between. The CDR3 is made up of 13 amino acids. Per germline, CDR1 DFQATT and CDR2 SNEGSKA (reference sequence). CDR3 loop: CSATQGGNQPQHF. For the CDR3, the DNA is TGCAGTGCTACACAGGGTGGCAATCAGCCCCAGCATTTT.

This clonotype was picked up a small number of times. The gene calls are TRBV7-9 and TRBJ2-7; no definite D call. Germline V gene sequence: CDR1 SEHNR, CDR2 FQNEAQ (reference sequence). The CDR3 contains 15 residues. The germline V and J ends were trimmed by 3 bases and 1 base, with 13 bases remaining between them. The CDR3 region has the DNA TGTGCCAGCAGCTTTCCGGGCCTGGGATCCTACGAGCAGTACTTC. This codes for CASSFPGLGSYEQYF.

There are many counts of this clonotype. This chain uses TRBV5-1 with TRBJ2-3, with 9 bases fitting TRBD2. CDR3 length equals 16 residues. Germline V gene sequence: CDR1 SGHRS, CDR2 YFSETQ. The trim removed 2 bases at V and 2 bases at J, leaving 6 bases unmatched. CDR3 protein: CASSFLAGSSTDTQYF. In DNA, the CDR3 is TGCGCCAGCAGCTTCCTAGCGGGATCCTCCACAGATACGCAGTATTTT.

This clonotype was observed at least ten times. The chain combines TRBV27 with TRBJ1-6; no clear D gene. There are 15 residues in the CDR3. Trimming left V 0 bases short and J 6 bases short, with 9 bases between. Germline V CDR1 and CDR2: MNHEY, SMNVEV (reference sequence). The CDR3: CASSLSYQVNSPLHF. In nucleotides, the CDR3 is TGTGCCAGCAGTTTATCGTACCAGGTTAATTCACCCCTCCACTTT.

The chain carries TRBV7-3 and TRBJ2-4; TRBD1 might be the D (6 bases). The V gene's germline CDR1 is SGHTA and CDR2 FQGTGA. The length of the CDR3 is 15 residues. V was shortened by 5 bases and J by 0 bases, with 11 bases between the two germline ends. CDR3 protein: CASSQGTLAKNIQYF. CDR3 nucleotide sequence: TGTGCCAGCAGCCAGGGGACCTTAGCCAAAAACATTCAGTACTTC.

This clonotype was counted between two and nine times. The chain uses TRBV5-4 and TRBJ1-6, with 7 nucleotides matching TRBD1. The V segment lost 4 bases and the J segment 7 bases; nucleotides outside the gene matches: 5. Germline V lookup: CDR1 SGHNT, CDR2 YYREEE (reference sequence). There are 14 residues in the CDR3. The CDR3 is CASSHGTENSPLHF. The CDR3 nucleotides read TGTGCCAGCAGCCACGGGACAGAGAATTCACCCCTCCACTTT.

This chain links TRBV2 with TRBJ2-1, with D perhaps given as TRBD1 or TRBD2 (7 bases each). There are 15 residues in the CDR3. Germline CDR1 SNHLY, CDR2 FYNNEI. V was pared by 7 bases and J by 4 bases, with 17 bases between. CDR3 loop: CASIPGGTDYNEQFF. The CDR3 nucleotides are TGTGCCAGCATACCCGGGGGGACAGATTACAATGAGCAGTTCTTC.